The 13 T cell receptor beta chains in this list originate from one sample, sequenced in a study of Graves' ophthalmopathy and Graves' hyperthyroidism. TCR beta CDR3 regions were amplified from RNA transcripts. An opening RT-PCR round employed HTBI primers and preceded a second-round multiplex PCR. TCRdb ran MiXCR on the multiplex PCR reads and lists one entry per CDR3 protein. The sample consists of about 380,000 distinct CDR3 sequences, 15% of them appearing once. The sequenced sample was peripheral blood. The receptors derive from a woman younger than 30 with stable Graves' hyperthyroidism.

The table lists this clonotype with many counts. The CDR3: CASSAGPGGVYEQYF. As DNA, the CDR3 is TGTGCCAGCAGTGCCGGACCTGGAGGGGTCTACGAGCAGTACTTC. V gene TRBV6-1 combines with J gene TRBJ2-7; tentative D call: TRBD2 (6 bases). This CDR3 is 15 amino acids long. Trimming pared 4 bases from V and 3 bases from J, leaving 16 bases between. The germline gives CDR1 MNHNS, CDR2 SASEGT.

This clonotype appeared a single time. This sequence joins TRBV28 and TRBJ2-5; possibly TRBD2 for D (6 bases). The CDR3 is 16 residues long. Per the germline V gene, CDR1 is MDHEN and CDR2 is SYDVKM. The V gene lost 4 bases and the J gene lost 1 base, with 16 bases spanning the gap. The CDR3, as DNA: TGTGCCAGCAGTTGGGGCGGGGAACCTCTCCAAGAGACCCAGTACTTC. This sequence encodes CASSWGGEPLQETQYF.

The chain employs TRBV10-3 and TRBJ1-1; D might be TRBD1 (5 bases). The CDR3 is 12 amino acids. Germline CDR1 and CDR2: ENHRY and SYGVKD. The V end was cut by 11 bases, the J end by 4 bases, with 14 bases between. The CDR3 region is CAVDGGATEAFF. Written as DNA, the CDR3 is TGTGCCGTCGACGGAGGGGCCACTGAAGCTTTCTTT.

The table lists this clonotype with many counts. The genes are TRBV12-3 or TRBV12-4 and TRBJ1-2; 9 positions match TRBD1. J lost 0 bases, V lost 3 bases, and 2 bases had no gene match. The CDR3 loop spans 15 amino acids. CDR3 region: CASSFGTGSNYGYTF. The CDR3 region has the DNA TGTGCCAGCAGTTTTGGGACAGGGTCTAACTATGGCTACACCTTC.

This clonotype turned up a few times. This chain links TRBV27 with TRBJ2-2, with 7 positions matching TRBD1. Germline V gene sequence: CDR1 MNHEY, CDR2 SMNVEV (reference sequence). There are 16 residues in the CDR3. Trimming cost V 2 bases and J 4 bases; bases outside gene matches: 7. The CDR3 protein is CASSLALTGVTGELFF. The CDR3 DNA reads TGTGCCAGCAGTTTAGCTCTAACAGGGGTCACCGGGGAGCTGTTTTTT.

This clonotype has only a few counts. The genes are TRBV28 and TRBJ1-5; weak D call: TRBD1 (6 bases). Trimming pared 2 bases from V and 6 bases from J, leaving 17 bases between. CDR3 size: 16 residues. Germline CDR1 reads MDHEN; CDR2 reads SYDVKM. The CDR3 region has the DNA TGTGCCAGCAGTTTAAGGGTTCCAGGGGCCTCTCAGCCCCAGCATTTT. Amino acid sequence: CASSLRVPGASQPQHF.

This clonotype was counted many times. V gene TRBV9 combines with J gene TRBJ2-7; 7 bases agree with TRBD1. The J segment lost 1 base and the V segment lost 0 bases, leaving 4 bases of the junction unmatched. Germline V gene lookup returns CDR1 SGDLS and CDR2 YYNGEE. The CDR3 spans 15 residues. The CDR3 spells CASSVEGQSSYEQYF. DNA for the CDR3: TGTGCCAGCAGCGTAGAGGGACAGTCATCCTACGAGCAGTACTTC.

In this sample, this clonotype turned up many times. The chain recombines TRBV6-2 or TRBV6-3 with TRBJ1-2; 9 bases map to TRBD1. The CDR3 runs 13 residues. CDR1 MNHEY and CDR2 SVGEGT come from the germline V gene. Trimming took 8 bases from V and 7 from J; bases not matched to a gene: 8. CDR3: CASLTTGGAGYTF. CDR3 sequence (DNA): TGTGCCAGCCTAACTACAGGGGGCGCTGGCTACACCTTC.

This clonotype appeared many times. This chain uses TRBV12-3 or TRBV12-4 with TRBJ2-7, with 8 nucleotides matching TRBD1. The CDR3 has 16 amino acids. The ends lost 1 base at V and 2 bases at J; junction bases unmatched: 7. The CDR3 sequence is CASSLGGQGATYEQYF. In DNA form, the CDR3 reads TGTGCCAGCAGTTTAGGCGGACAGGGCGCTACCTACGAGCAGTACTTC.

As for this clonotype: The junction departs from the called germline gene at one end, perhaps through a read error. CDR3 protein: CASSIVGTLNTGELWF. The CDR3 coding sequence is TGTGCCAGTAGTATAGTAGGGACACTAAACACCGGGGAGCTGTGGTTT. J is TRBJ2-2 and V is TRBV19; perhaps TRBD1 as D (6 bases). Germline CDR1 and CDR2: LNHDA and SQIVND (reference sequence). The CDR3 spans 16 residues. Using reference TRBV19 and TRBJ2-2 for the parts outside the CDR3, the full variable domain is DGGITQSPKYLFRKEGQNVTLSCEQNLNHDAMYWYRQDPGQGLRLIYYSQIVNDFQKGDIAEGYSVSREKKESFPLTVTSAQKNPTAFYLCASSIVGTLNTGELWFGEGSRLTVL.

The sample holds a few counts of this clonotype. This chain uses TRBV5-4 with TRBJ2-2, with 12 bases fitting TRBD2. Germline lookup yields CDR1 SGHNT and CDR2 YYREEE (reference sequence). Germline trimming cut 0 bases from V and 2 bases from J; bases unmatched to any gene: 11. The CDR3 is 20 residues long. The CDR3 reads CASSLGPRLAGALNTGELFF. The DNA of the CDR3 is TGTGCCAGCAGCTTGGGTCCTAGACTAGCGGGGGCTCTCAACACCGGGGAGCTGTTTTTT.

As to this clonotype: One end of the junction varies from germline; a read error may be responsible. The chain combines TRBV7-6 with TRBJ2-7; D possibly uses TRBD1 or TRBD2 (5 bases each). CDR1 and CDR2 (germline): SGHVS, FNYEAQ. The CDR3 is 15 residues long. In nucleotides, the CDR3 is TGTGCCAGCAGCTTAGGAGGGGTCCAAACCTACGATCAGTACTTC. Amino acids: CASSLGGVQTYDQYF. The full variable domain, its missing parts supplied by reference TRBV7-6 and TRBJ2-7, is GAGVSQSPRYKVTKRGQDVALRCDPISGHVSLYWYRQALGQGPEFLTYFNYEAQQDKSGLPNDRFSAERPEGSISTLTIQRTEQRDSAMYRCASSLGGVQTYDQYFGPGTRLTVT.

The chain uses TRBV24-1 and TRBJ2-2; 9 bases match TRBD1. Losses at the gene ends were 4 bases for V and 6 bases for J; bases not matched to a gene: 8. Germline V lookup: CDR1 KGHDR, CDR2 SFDVKD. The CDR3 length is 16 residues. CDR3 bases: TGTGCCACCAGTGACTCCGACAGGGGGGATGCCGGGGAGCTGTTTTTT. Its translation is CATSDSDRGDAGELFF.